The 20 T cell receptor beta chains below all came from one sample that was sequenced in a study of T cell repertoires in cytomegalovirus infection. Their recognized antigens are unknown. TCRdb analysed the reads with MiXCR anew, one entry per CDR3 protein. The data contain hundreds of thousands of distinct CDR3 sequences, 30% to 40% of them singletons. Source: cultured PBMCs, taken from culture after CMV antigen stimulation. The receptors were sampled from a human donor in good health (CMV status not recorded). Some clones in this sample may be carry-over from other donors' samples.

This sequence joins TRBV12-3 or TRBV12-4 and TRBJ2-5; D is unresolved. V lost 3 bases and J lost 2, with 22 bases in between. The CDR3 has 18 amino acids. The CDR3 region is CASSFNVEPWGIQETQYF. The DNA of the CDR3 is TGTGCCAGCAGTTTCAACGTTGAGCCATGGGGAATACAAGAGACCCAGTACTTC.

There are a few counts of this clonotype. The chain combines TRBV6-5 with TRBJ2-2; TRBD1 matches at 7 bases. The V and J ends lost 4 bases and 2 bases, in that order; junction bases with no gene match: 1. The CDR3 contains 14 residues. Germline-derived CDR1 and CDR2 are MNHEY and SVGAGI. CDR3 loop: CASSWDSNTGELFF. The CDR3 region has the DNA TGTGCCAGCAGTTGGGACAGCAACACCGGGGAGCTGTTTTTT.

J is TRBJ1-1 and V is TRBV20-1; unclear D gene. Germline V gene sequence: CDR1 DFQATT, CDR2 SNEGSKA (reference sequence). Trimming shortened V by 7 bases and J by 5 bases, and 8 bases separated the two germline ends. The CDR3 has 10 residues. The CDR3 DNA follows: TGCAGTGTTAGGGAGACTGAAGCTTTCTTT. Translated: CSVRETEAFF.

This chain joins TRBV10-3 and TRBJ1-2, with 11 bases matching TRBD1. The CDR3 is 14 residues long. J gave up 5 bases and V 8 bases, and 7 bases lay outside the gene matches. Germline-derived CDR1 and CDR2 are ENHRY and SYGVKD. The CDR3 nucleotides are TGTGCCATCGATCCTGGACAGGGGGCATATGGCTACACCTTC. Residues: CAIDPGQGAYGYTF.

This rearrangement joins TRBV20-1 to TRBJ2-5, with unresolved D. The CDR3 extends over 11 amino acids. Trimming removed 2 bases from V and 5 bases from J, with 6 bases in between. Per germline, CDR1 DFQATT and CDR2 SNEGSKA (reference sequence). CDR3 coding DNA: TGCAGTGCTAGAAACGGGGAGACCCAGTACTTC. It is translated as CSARNGETQYF.

The chain carries TRBV19 and TRBJ1-6; D perhaps matches TRBD1 (6 bases). Trimming stripped 7 bases from V and 14 bases from J, with 21 bases between. The CDR3 totals 14 residues. Per the germline V gene, CDR1 is LNHDA and CDR2 is SQIVND (reference sequence). This CDR3 reads CASNLGGTHRALHF. CDR3 DNA: TGTGCCAGTAACCTAGGGGGTACCCACCGGGCCCTCCACTTT.

The chain combines TRBV6-2 or TRBV6-3 with TRBJ2-5; D is ambiguous. CDR1 MNHEY and CDR2 SVGEGT come from the germline V gene. Trimming removed 4 bases from V and 4 bases from J, with 10 bases in between. This CDR3 is 13 amino acids long. CDR3 DNA: TGTGCCAGCAGTTCTTGGAACCGAGAGACCCAGTACTTC. It yields the protein CASSSWNRETQYF.

The chain couples TRBV19 to TRBJ1-5, with D possibly being TRBD1 (6 bases). The V end lost 5 bases, the J end lost 14 bases, and 19 bases lay between the germline ends. The CDR3 spans 13 residues. CDR1 is LNHDA and CDR2 is SQIVND in the germline V gene (reference sequence). CDR3 sequence (DNA): TGTGCCAGTAGTGGTGTGGGGGCACGGCGGGAGCATTTT. Its protein is CASSGVGARREHF. The full variable domain, in which reference TRBV19 and TRBJ1-5 provide the parts outside the CDR3, is DGGITQSPKYLFRKEGQNVTLSCEQNLNHDAMYWYRQDPGQGLRLIYYSQIVNDFQKGDIAEGYSVSREKKESFPLTVTSAQKNPTAFYLCASSGVGARREHFGDGTRLSIL.

The rearrangement joins TRBV7-4 to TRBJ1-1, with unresolved D. The CDR3 totals 15 residues. V was shortened by 5 bases and J by 3 bases, with 16 bases between the two germline ends. In germline, CDR1 is SGHVT, CDR2 SQSDAQ. The CDR3 region has the DNA TGTGCCAGCAGCAACTACGTCTCGGCGTACACTGAAGCTTTCTTT. This encodes CASSNYVSAYTEAFF.

This sequence joins TRBV20-1 and TRBJ1-5; tentative D call: TRBD1 (6 bases). There are 13 residues in the CDR3. Germline CDR1 reads DFQATT; CDR2 reads SNEGSKA (reference sequence). V lost 6 bases and J lost 6, with 15 bases in between. Here the CDR3 DNA reads TGCAGTGCACTGGACAGCCAGGGTCAGCCCCAGCATTTT. Its translation is CSALDSQGQPQHF.

V and J are TRBV11-2 and TRBJ2-7, with a possible D match to TRBD1 (6 bases). Trimming pared 5 bases from V and 3 bases from J, leaving 14 bases between. Germline V CDR1 and CDR2: SGHAT, FQNNGV. The CDR3 extends over 14 amino acids. CDR3 in amino acids: CASSPGQFYYEQYF. CDR3 sequence (DNA): TGTGCCAGCAGCCCCGGACAGTTCTACTACGAGCAGTACTTC.

V usage is TRBV5-1 and J usage is TRBJ2-3; TRBD2 aligns across 10 bases. Germline values: CDR1 SGHRS, CDR2 YFSETQ. CDR3 length equals 17 residues. The J segment lost 2 bases and the V segment lost 0 bases, leaving 6 bases of the junction unmatched. The CDR3 DNA reads as TGCGCCAGCAGCTTGGGGTTAGCGGGAGGTTACACAGATACGCAGTATTTT. As protein: CASSLGLAGGYTDTQYF.

The V gene is TRBV15, the J gene TRBJ1-4; 8 bases are shared with TRBD1. Looked up from germline, CDR1 is LNHNV and CDR2 is YYDKDF (reference sequence). The CDR3 runs 15 residues. The ends lost 5 bases at V and 7 bases at J; junction bases unmatched: 9. The CDR3 nucleotides read TGTGCCACCAGCTTCCAGGGGGCGCGGGTTGAAAAACTGTTTTTT. Translated, it gives CATSFQGARVEKLFF.

The chain joins TRBV28 to TRBJ1-2; a possible D gene is TRBD1 (6 bases). V was pared by 10 bases and J by 3 bases, with 18 bases between. The CDR3 consists of 14 residues. The germline gives CDR1 MDHEN, CDR2 SYDVKM. The CDR3 nucleotides read TGTGCCATCCGAAGGACAGCCATCCACTATGGCTACACCTTC. Translated, it gives CAIRRTAIHYGYTF.

This clonotype was counted a few times. The V gene is TRBV6-1, the J gene TRBJ2-7; D may be TRBD1 or TRBD2 (7 bases each). In germline, CDR1 is MNHNS, CDR2 SASEGT. The CDR3 runs to 15 residues. V lost 6 bases and J lost 2, with 17 bases in between. CDR3 protein: CASSRGDSATYEQYF. CDR3 nucleotide sequence: TGTGCCAGCAGCCGGGGGGACAGTGCCACCTACGAGCAGTACTTC.

In its sample, this clonotype was seen a few times. The J gene is TRBJ2-7, the V gene TRBV28; D is ambiguous. V was pared by 4 bases and J by 2 bases, with 12 bases between. The length of the CDR3 is 14 residues. Germline values: CDR1 MDHEN, CDR2 SYDVKM. This CDR3 is CASSSAQSTYEQYF. The CDR3 DNA reads TGTGCCAGCAGTTCCGCACAGTCGACCTACGAGCAGTACTTC.

V gene TRBV24-1 combines with J gene TRBJ2-1; weak D call: TRBD1 (6 bases). This CDR3 is built from 18 residues. Per the germline V gene, CDR1 is KGHDR and CDR2 is SFDVKD. Trimming shortened V by 4 bases and J by 8 bases, and 26 bases separated the two germline ends. CDR3 in amino acids: CATSDATGTPRNRDEQFF. Written as DNA, the CDR3 is TGTGCCACCAGTGACGCTACCGGGACACCACGAAACCGGGATGAGCAGTTCTTC.

This clonotype was counted a few times. CDR3: CASSEWGAGATDTQYF. The CDR3, as DNA: TGTGCCAGCAGTGAATGGGGGGCGGGAGCCACAGATACGCAGTATTTT. The chain uses TRBV6-1 and TRBJ2-3, with a tentative D call TRBD2 (7 bases). The V end was cut by 2 bases, the J end by 2 bases, with 14 bases between. The CDR3 totals 16 residues. Per germline, CDR1 MNHNS and CDR2 SASEGT.

In DNA, the CDR3 is TGTGCCAGCAGGTCTCTAGCGGGGGCCCCTCCCGATACGCAGTATTTT. Residues: CASRSLAGAPPDTQYF. The V gene is TRBV7-6, the J gene TRBJ2-3; TRBD2 matches 10 bases. Trimming took 6 bases from V and 6 from J; bases not matched to a gene: 12. Germline CDR1 is SGHVS and CDR2 is FNYEAQ. This CDR3 is built from 16 residues.

This clonotype appeared a few times. The chain is built from TRBV19 and TRBJ1-2, with D perhaps matching TRBD1 (5 bases). Germline V gives CDR1 LNHDA, CDR2 SQIVND (reference sequence). The CDR3 spans 13 residues. V was cut by 5 bases and J by 2 bases, with 9 bases left in between. CDR3 amino acids: CASSAGRNYGYTF. In DNA form, the CDR3 reads TGTGCCAGTAGTGCGGGACGGAACTATGGCTACACCTTC.